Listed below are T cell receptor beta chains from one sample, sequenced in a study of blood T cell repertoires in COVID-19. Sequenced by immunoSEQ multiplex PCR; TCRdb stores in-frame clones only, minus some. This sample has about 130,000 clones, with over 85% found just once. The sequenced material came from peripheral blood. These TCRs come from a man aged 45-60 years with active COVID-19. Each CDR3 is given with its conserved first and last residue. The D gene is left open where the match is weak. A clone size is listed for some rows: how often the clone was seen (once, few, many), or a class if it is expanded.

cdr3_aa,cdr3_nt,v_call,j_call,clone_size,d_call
CASSVATDTQYF,TGTGCCAGCAGCGTAGCTACGGATACGCAGTATTTT,TRBV9,TRBJ2-3,NA,NA
CASSRKQGGNSYEQYF,TGCGCCAGCAGCCGCAAACAGGGTGGAAACTCCTACGAGCAGTACTTC,TRBV4-1,TRBJ2-7,NA,NA
CASSSRTSGGLTDTQYF,TGCGCCAGCAGCTCCCGGACTAGCGGGGGGCTAACAGATACGCAGTATTTT,TRBV5-1,TRBJ2-3,NA,TRBD2
CASSAKGGMTEEQYF,TGTGCCAGCAGCGCAAAGGGAGGTATGACGGAGGAGCAGTACTTC,TRBV9,TRBJ2-7,NA,NA
CASRQGLTSYNEQFF,TGCGCCAGCAGGCAGGGACTAACATCTTACAATGAGCAGTTCTTC,TRBV5-1,TRBJ2-1,NA,TRBD2
CASSQRDSWGELFF,TGTGCCAGCAGCCAACGGGACTCCTGGGGGGAGCTGTTTTTT,TRBV3-1/TRBV3-2,TRBJ2-2,NA,NA
CASSPASEQFF,TGTGCCAGCAGCCCCGCCAGTGAGCAGTTCTTC,TRBV7-9,TRBJ2-1,NA,NA
CATSDPGVGETQYF,TGTGCCACCAGTGACCCAGGGGTTGGGGAGACCCAGTACTTC,TRBV24-1,TRBJ2-5,NA,NA
CASSVGTVVTDTQYF,TGTGCCAGCAGCGTAGGGACAGTCGTAACAGATACGCAGTATTTT,TRBV9,TRBJ2-3,NA,NA
CASSLQASPKGANVLTF,TGCGCCAGCAGCTTGCAGGCCAGCCCTAAGGGGGCCAACGTCCTGACTTTC,TRBV5-1,TRBJ2-6,NA,NA
CASSGGRMQQETQYF,TGTGCCAGCAGTGGGGGGAGGATGCAGCAAGAGACCCAGTACTTC,TRBV25-1,TRBJ2-5,NA,NA
CASSRGLAAYNEQFF,TGTGCCAGTAGTAGGGGACTAGCGGCCTACAATGAGCAGTTCTTC,TRBV19,TRBJ2-1,NA,TRBD2
CASRGGANTGELFF,TGTGCCAGCCGTGGAGGGGCCAACACCGGGGAGCTGTTTTTT,TRBV18,TRBJ2-2,NA,NA
CASSQVTRNEQFF,TGCGCCAGCAGCCAAGTAACTAGAAATGAGCAGTTCTTC,TRBV4-1,TRBJ2-1,NA,NA
CASSPGGRAAWTYF,TGTGCCAGCAGCCCCGGTGGAAGGGCGGCGTGGACATATTTT,TRBV7-4,TRBJ2-3,NA,NA
CASSATTASGEKLFF,TGTGCCAGCAGCGCGACGACAGCTTCGGGTGAAAAACTGTTTTTT,TRBV9,TRBJ1-4,NA,NA
CASSIGRRGGYQETQYF,TGTGCCAGTAGTATAGGGAGGCGCGGGGGATACCAAGAGACCCAGTACTTC,TRBV19,TRBJ2-5,NA,TRBD2
CSASRQLKQYF,TGCAGTGCTAGCCGACAGCTAAAGCAGTATTTT,TRBV20-1,TRBJ2-3,NA,NA
CASSHYGLAGGPADTQYF,TGTGCCAGCAGCCACTACGGGTTGGCGGGAGGGCCCGCAGATACGCAGTATTTT,TRBV3-1/TRBV3-2,TRBJ2-3,NA,TRBD2
CASSRGQGAGEQYF,TGTGCCAGTAGTAGGGGACAGGGGGCAGGGGAGCAGTACTTC,TRBV19,TRBJ2-7,NA,TRBD1
CASSQGIRGRGQETQYF,TGTGCCAGCAGCCAAGGAATTCGCGGGAGAGGGCAAGAGACCCAGTACTTC,TRBV3-1/TRBV3-2,TRBJ2-5,NA,TRBD2
CASSLTSGLYNEQFF,TGTGCCAGCAGCCTGACTAGCGGGTTATACAATGAGCAGTTCTTC,TRBV2,TRBJ2-1,NA,TRBD2
CATSRDRTDLNEKLFF,TGTGCCACCAGCAGAGATCGGACAGATCTCAATGAAAAACTGTTTTTT,TRBV15,TRBJ1-4,once,NA
CASSLLAGDQETQYF,TGCGCCAGCAGTTTACTAGCGGGGGACCAAGAGACCCAGTACTTC,TRBV5-1,TRBJ2-5,NA,TRBD2
CASSLAGVNNQPQHF,TGTGCCAGCAGCTTAGCAGGGGTGAACAATCAGCCCCAGCATTTT,TRBV11-2,TRBJ1-5,NA,NA
CASSAAGTGTYNEQFF,TGTGCCAGCAGTGCCGCCGGGACAGGGACCTACAATGAGCAGTTCTTC,TRBV25-1,TRBJ2-1,NA,TRBD1
CASSLRLSREGRETQYF,TGTGCCAGCAGCCTACGACTCTCGCGGGAGGGCCGTGAGACCCAGTACTTC,TRBV5-6,TRBJ2-5,NA,TRBD2
CASSASMTRGAETQYF,TGTGCCAGCAGCGCCTCTATGACCCGCGGGGCAGAGACCCAGTACTTC,TRBV7-9,TRBJ2-5,NA,NA